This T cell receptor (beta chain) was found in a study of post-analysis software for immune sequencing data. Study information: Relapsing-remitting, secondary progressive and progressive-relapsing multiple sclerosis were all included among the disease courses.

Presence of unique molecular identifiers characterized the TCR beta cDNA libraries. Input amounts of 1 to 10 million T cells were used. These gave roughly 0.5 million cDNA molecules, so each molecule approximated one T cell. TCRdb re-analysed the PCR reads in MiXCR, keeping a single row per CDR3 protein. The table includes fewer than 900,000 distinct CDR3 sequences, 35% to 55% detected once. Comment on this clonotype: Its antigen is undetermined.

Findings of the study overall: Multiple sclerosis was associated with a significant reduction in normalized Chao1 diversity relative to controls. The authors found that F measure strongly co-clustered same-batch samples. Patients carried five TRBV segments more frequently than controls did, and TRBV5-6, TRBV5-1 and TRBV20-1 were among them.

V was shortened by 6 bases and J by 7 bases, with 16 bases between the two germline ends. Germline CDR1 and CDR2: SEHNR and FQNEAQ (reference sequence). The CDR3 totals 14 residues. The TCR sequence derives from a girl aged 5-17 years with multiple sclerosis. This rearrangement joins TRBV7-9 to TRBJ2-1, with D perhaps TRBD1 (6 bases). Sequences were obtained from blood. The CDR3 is CASRAGTRGNEQFF. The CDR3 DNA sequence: TGTGCCAGCAGGGCCGGGACGAGGGGGAATGAGCAGTTCTTC.